The 21 T cell receptor beta chains below were found in one sample sequenced in a study of monozygotic twins with inflammatory bowel disease. TCRdb reanalyzed the 5' RACE reads and collapses them to one entry per CDR3 protein, without DNA. The sample table sets out 350,000 to 550,000 distinct CDR3 sequences. The material sequenced was blood. The source is a human donor with ulcerative colitis or Crohn's disease, or a healthy co-twin of an affected twin (not recorded which).

This chain links TRBV18 with TRBJ2-7. CDR3 length: 13 residues. Germline CDR1 and CDR2: KGHSH and LQKENI. The CDR3 sequence is CASSRDLNYEQYF. Full variable domain (outside the CDR3, taken from reference TRBV18 and TRBJ2-7): NAGVMQNPRHLVRRRGQEARLRCSPMKGHSHVYWYRQLPEEGLKFMVYLQKENIIDESGMPKERFSAEFPKEGPSILRIQQVVRGDSAAYFCASSRDLNYEQYFGPGTRLTVT.

The V call is TRBV20-1, the J call TRBJ2-1; TCRdb's D gene call, TRBD2, goes unchecked for lack of DNA. Germline CDR1 DFQATT, CDR2 SNEGSKA (reference sequence). This CDR3 has 15 residues. CDR3 sequence: CSARVVTRPNNEQFF.

This CDR3 is CASSVDEVVTDTQYF. The rearrangement joins TRBV9 to TRBJ2-3. Germline V gene lookup returns CDR1 SGDLS and CDR2 YYNGEE. This CDR3 is 15 amino acids long. Full variable domain (remainder filled in from reference TRBV9 and TRBJ2-3): DSGVTQTPKHLITATGQRVTLRCSPRSGDLSVYWYQQSLDQGLQFLIQYYNGEERAKGNILERFSAQQFPDLHSELNLSSLELGDSALYFCASSVDEVVTDTQYFGPGTRLTVL.

The gene calls are TRBV18 and TRBJ2-1; TCRdb proposes TRBD2, but this gene call is untestable without DNA. Germline-derived CDR1 and CDR2 are KGHSH and LQKENI. The CDR3 has 16 amino acids. CDR3 in amino acids: CASSLYSGNTYNEQFF.

The V call is TRBV11-3, the J call TRBJ2-1; no DNA is available, so the TRBD2 call from TCRdb remains unchecked. The germline CDR1 and CDR2 sequences are SGHNT and YENEEA. This CDR3 spans 16 amino acids. The CDR3 region is CASSLEGSATYNEQFF.

V and J are TRBV5-5 and TRBJ2-2. CDR3 size: 13 residues. Looked up from germline, CDR1 is SGHKS and CDR2 is YYEKEE (reference sequence). The chain's CDR3 is CASSLRDSGELFF.

V is TRBV5-6 and J is TRBJ2-3; TCRdb gives TRBD1 as the D gene, but with no DNA this cannot be confirmed. Germline CDR1 and CDR2: SGHDT and YYEEEE. The CDR3 totals 13 residues. The CDR3 reads CASSRDRTDTQYF.

The chain employs TRBV4-1 and TRBJ1-1; lacking DNA, the TRBD1 call made by TCRdb goes unchecked. Germline CDR1 reads MGHRA; CDR2 reads YSYEKL. This CDR3 spans 14 amino acids. The CDR3 here is CASSQDTGGTEAFF.

V gene TRBV28 combines with J gene TRBJ2-2; the D call from TCRdb, TRBD2, cannot be confirmed without DNA. Per germline, CDR1 MDHEN and CDR2 SYDVKM. The CDR3 spans 14 residues. The CDR3 reads CASSSDGGSGELFF.

The chain couples TRBV20-1 to TRBJ2-1. The CDR3 length is 14 residues. CDR1 DFQATT and CDR2 SNEGSKA come from the germline V gene (reference sequence). Here the CDR3 reads CSARDMVSYNEQFF.

The chain recombines TRBV29-1 with TRBJ2-3; TCRdb calls TRBD1, which cannot be checked without DNA. CDR1 and CDR2 (germline): SQVTM, ANQGSEA. The CDR3 sequence is 14 residues long. Here the CDR3 reads CSVRQLTSTDTQYF.

The genes are TRBV4-3 and TRBJ2-2. This CDR3 spans 17 amino acids. Germline V gene data show CDR1 as LGHNA and CDR2 as YSLEER. The chain's CDR3 is CASSQDWDRGNTGELFF.

The V call is TRBV20-1, the J call TRBJ1-2; the TRBD1 assignment by TCRdb is unverifiable without DNA. This CDR3 has 15 residues. CDR1 and CDR2 from the germline V gene are DFQATT and SNEGSKA (reference sequence). CDR3 protein: CSAVGQGTTNYGYTF.

The chain combines TRBV7-9 with TRBJ1-4. The CDR3 is 15 amino acids. Germline CDR1 SEHNR, CDR2 FQNEAQ (reference sequence). CDR3 sequence reads: CASSLRVGTNEKLFF.

The chain employs TRBV7-9 and TRBJ1-1; TCRdb proposes TRBD1, but this gene call is untestable without DNA. The germline V gene encodes CDR1 SEHNR and CDR2 FQNEAQ (reference sequence). This CDR3 has 15 residues. The CDR3 is CASSRGGGLNTEAFF. Together with reference TRBV7-9 and TRBJ1-1, the CDR3 gives the full variable domain: DTGVSQNPRHKITKRGQNVTFRCDPISEHNRLYWYRQTLGQGPEFLTYFQNEAQLEKSRLLSDRFSAERPKGSFSTLEIQRTEQGDSAMYLCASSRGGGLNTEAFFGQGTRLTVV.

The chain carries TRBV4-3 and TRBJ1-1; the D call from TCRdb, TRBD1, cannot be confirmed without DNA. Germline assignment: CDR1 LGHNA and CDR2 YSLEER. The CDR3 spans 14 residues. Here the CDR3 reads CASSQGQTNTEAFF.

The chain links TRBV7-7 to TRBJ2-2; TCRdb's D call, TRBD1, is unchecked because there is no DNA. This CDR3 is built from 16 residues. Per the germline V gene, CDR1 is SSHAT and CDR2 is FNYEAQ (reference sequence). The CDR3 region is CASSPRTGINTGELFF.

This chain links TRBV14 with TRBJ2-1; as DNA is missing, the TRBD1 call by TCRdb cannot be tested. The length of the CDR3 is 16 residues. The V gene's germline CDR1 is SGHDN and CDR2 FVKESK. The CDR3 is CASSQEQWGGRNEQFF.

This rearrangement joins TRBV5-1 to TRBJ2-2; TCRdb returns TRBD2, unconfirmable since there is no DNA. The CDR3 is made up of 15 amino acids. Germline V gives CDR1 SGHRS, CDR2 YFSETQ. The CDR3 sequence is CASSLYPGLTGELFF.

CDR3: CASSFLAGSSYEQYF. V and J are TRBV5-4 and TRBJ2-7; TCRdb indicates TRBD2, and absent DNA this call remains unverified. The CDR3 contains 15 residues. The germline CDR1 and CDR2 sequences are SGHNT and YYREEE (reference sequence). Variable domain in full (rest from reference TRBV5-4 and TRBJ2-7): ETGVTQSPTHLIKTRGQQVTLRCSSQSGHNTVSWYQQALGQGPQFIFQYYREEENGRGNFPPRFSGLQFPNYSSELNVNALELDDSALYLCASSFLAGSSYEQYFGPGTRLTVT.

The chain combines TRBV6-4 with TRBJ1-1; the D call of TRBD1 rests on TCRdb alone, since no DNA is present to check it. The CDR3 runs 13 residues. Per germline, CDR1 MRHNA and CDR2 SNTAGT. This CDR3 is CASSYDSYTEAFF.